The source of this T cell receptor beta chain is a study of coeliac disease. Overall study results and limits: Largely private TRB repertoires meant most sequences were sample-unique. Intraepithelial and lamina propria fractions were not highly pure. Unbiased detection of gliadin-specific T cells was judged not feasible with this approach.

Germline V gene sequence: CDR1 SNHLY, CDR2 FYNNEI. The CDR3 sequence is 14 residues long. V was pared by 6 bases and J by 7 bases, with 16 bases between. A note on this clone: Its antigen is unknown.

The assay was immunoSEQ multiplex PCR, and TCRdb's table has in-frame clones only and misses some. The table records 1,300 or so clones, around three fifths of them present only once. The sample taken for sequencing was intraepithelial lymphocytes from the gut. The origin of this receptor is a man between 65 and 85 years old without celiac disease. V is TRBV2 and J is TRBJ1-5; D remains ambiguous. The CDR3 sequence: CASSETMSGQPQHF. In DNA form, the CDR3 reads TGTGCCAGCAGCGAGACAATGAGTGGGCAGCCCCAGCATTTT.